This entry describes one T cell receptor beta chain. The data were obtained in a study of T cell responses to AZD1222 COVID-19 vaccine. The CDR3 is 14 amino acids. The germline V gene encodes CDR1 KGHSH and CDR2 LQKENI. V was trimmed by 2 bases and J by 8 bases, leaving 12 bases between them. TCRdb's copy holds only in-frame clones and misses some; the assay was immunoSEQ multiplex PCR. Altogether 120,000 or so clones are present, less than 95% being singletons, with the ten largest covering around 7.2%. Sequencing was performed on peripheral blood, taken on day 0 of AZD1222 vaccination. The sequence came from an adult in good health. The rearrangement uses TRBV18 and TRBJ1-4; D gene uncertain. CDR3 residues: CASSPVASGEKLFF. The CDR3 DNA follows: TGTGCCAGCTCACCAGTTGCCTCAGGAGAAAAACTGTTTTTT.